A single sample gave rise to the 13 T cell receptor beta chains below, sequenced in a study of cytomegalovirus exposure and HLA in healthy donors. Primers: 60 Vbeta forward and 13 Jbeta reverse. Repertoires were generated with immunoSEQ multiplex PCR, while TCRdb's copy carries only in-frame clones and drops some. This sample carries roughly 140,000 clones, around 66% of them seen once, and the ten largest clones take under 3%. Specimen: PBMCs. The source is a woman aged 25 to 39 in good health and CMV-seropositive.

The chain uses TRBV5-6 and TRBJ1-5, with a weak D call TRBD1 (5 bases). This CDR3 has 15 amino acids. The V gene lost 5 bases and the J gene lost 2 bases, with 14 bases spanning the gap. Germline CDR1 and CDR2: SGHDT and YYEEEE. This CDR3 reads CASRLWGGGNQPQHF. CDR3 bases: TGTGCCAGCAGATTGTGGGGAGGGGGCAATCAGCCCCAGCATTTT.

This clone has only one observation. This CDR3 reads CASSLDYNTGAFF. CDR3 bases: TGTGCCAGCAGCTTAGATTATAACACGGGGGCTTTCTTT. The chain is built from TRBV11-2 and TRBJ1-1; the D is unclear. Trimming took 0 bases from V and 11 from J, leaving 13 bases between them. The CDR3 extends over 13 amino acids. In germline, CDR1 is SGHAT, CDR2 FQNNGV.

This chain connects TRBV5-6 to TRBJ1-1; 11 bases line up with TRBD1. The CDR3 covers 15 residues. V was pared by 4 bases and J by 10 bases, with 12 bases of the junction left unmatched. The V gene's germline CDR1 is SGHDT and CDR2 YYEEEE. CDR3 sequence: CASSTPGQGVDLAFF. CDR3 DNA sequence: TGTGCCAGCAGCACGCCGGGACAGGGGGTTGATTTAGCTTTCTTT.

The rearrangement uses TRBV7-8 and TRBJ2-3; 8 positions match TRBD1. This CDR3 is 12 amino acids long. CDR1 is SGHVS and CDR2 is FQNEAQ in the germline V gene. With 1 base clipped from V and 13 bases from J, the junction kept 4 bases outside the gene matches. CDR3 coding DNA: TGTGCCAGCAGCTTAGTCCCGGGACAGGAGTATTTT. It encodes CASSLVPGQEYF. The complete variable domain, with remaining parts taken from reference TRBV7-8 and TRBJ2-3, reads GAGVSQSPRYKVAKRGQDVALRCDPISGHVSLFWYQQALGQGPEFLTYFQNEAQLDKSGLPSDRFFAERPEGSVSTLKIQRTQQEDSAVYLCASSLVPGQEYFGPGTRLTVL.

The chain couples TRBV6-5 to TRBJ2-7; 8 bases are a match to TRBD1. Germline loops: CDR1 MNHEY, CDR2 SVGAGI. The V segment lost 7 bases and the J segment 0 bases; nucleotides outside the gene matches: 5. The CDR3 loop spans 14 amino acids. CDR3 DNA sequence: TGTGCCAGCACCAAGGACAGGGACTCCTACGAGCAGTACTTC. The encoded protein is CASTKDRDSYEQYF.

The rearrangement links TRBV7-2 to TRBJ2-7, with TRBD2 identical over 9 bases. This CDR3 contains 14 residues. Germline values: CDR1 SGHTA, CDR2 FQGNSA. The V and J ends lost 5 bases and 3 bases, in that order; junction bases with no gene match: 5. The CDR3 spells CASSPSGAGYEQYF. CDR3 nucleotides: TGTGCCAGCAGCCCTAGCGGGGCCGGCTACGAGCAGTACTTC.

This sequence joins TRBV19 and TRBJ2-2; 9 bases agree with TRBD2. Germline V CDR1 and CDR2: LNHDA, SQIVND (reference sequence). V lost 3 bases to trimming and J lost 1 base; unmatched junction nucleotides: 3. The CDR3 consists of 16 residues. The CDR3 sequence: CASSIAGGVNTGELFF. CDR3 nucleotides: TGTGCCAGTAGTATTGCGGGGGGGGTGAACACCGGGGAGCTGTTTTTT.

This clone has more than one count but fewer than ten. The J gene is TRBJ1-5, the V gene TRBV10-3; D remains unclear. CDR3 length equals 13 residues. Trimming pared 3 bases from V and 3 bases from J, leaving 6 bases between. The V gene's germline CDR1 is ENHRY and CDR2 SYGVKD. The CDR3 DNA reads TGTGCCATCAGTGACCAGGTCAATCAGCCCCAGCATTTT. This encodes CAISDQVNQPQHF.

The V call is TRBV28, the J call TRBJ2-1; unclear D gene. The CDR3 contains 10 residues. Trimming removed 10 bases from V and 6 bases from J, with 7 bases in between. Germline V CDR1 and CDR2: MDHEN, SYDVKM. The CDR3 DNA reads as TGTGCCACCCGGTTCAATGAGCAGTTCTTC. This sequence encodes CATRFNEQFF.

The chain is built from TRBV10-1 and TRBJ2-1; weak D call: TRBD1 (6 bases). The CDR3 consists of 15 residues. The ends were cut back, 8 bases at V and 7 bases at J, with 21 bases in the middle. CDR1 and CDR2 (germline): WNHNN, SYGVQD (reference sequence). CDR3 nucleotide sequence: TGCGCCAGCTTGGGTCGCAGGGGCTTTACAAATGAGCAGTTCTTC. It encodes CASLGRRGFTNEQFF.

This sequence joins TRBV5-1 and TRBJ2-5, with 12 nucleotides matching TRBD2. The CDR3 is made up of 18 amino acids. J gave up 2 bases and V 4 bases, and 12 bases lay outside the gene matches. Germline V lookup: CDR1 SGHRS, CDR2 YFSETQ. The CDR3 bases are TGCGCCAGCAGCCCCGGGACTAGCGGGTCCATCCATCAAGAGACCCAGTACTTC. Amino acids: CASSPGTSGSIHQETQYF.

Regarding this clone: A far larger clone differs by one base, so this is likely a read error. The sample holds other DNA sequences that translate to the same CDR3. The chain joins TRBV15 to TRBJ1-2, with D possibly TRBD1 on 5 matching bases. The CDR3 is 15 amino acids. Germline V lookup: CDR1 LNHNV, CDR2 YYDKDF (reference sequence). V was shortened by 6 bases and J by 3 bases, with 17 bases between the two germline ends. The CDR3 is CATSRTGTSDYGYTF. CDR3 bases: TGTGCCACCAGTAGAACCGGGACTTCCGACTATGGCTACACCTTC.

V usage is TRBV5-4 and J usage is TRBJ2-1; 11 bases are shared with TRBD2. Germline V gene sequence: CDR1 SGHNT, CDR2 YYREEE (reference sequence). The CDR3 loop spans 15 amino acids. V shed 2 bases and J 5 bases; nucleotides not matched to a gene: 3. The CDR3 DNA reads TGTGCCAGCAGCTTAAAACTAGCGGGGGACAATGAGCAGTTCTTC. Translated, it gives CASSLKLAGDNEQFF.